In its sample, the clone carrying this TCR beta chain was seen once. What it recognizes is unknown. Losses at the gene ends were 7 bases for V and 7 bases for J; bases not matched to a gene: 9. Germline V gene sequence: CDR1 SGHRS, CDR2 YFSETQ. CDR3 length: 14 residues. Peripheral blood came from all dose cohorts at three timepoints. This entry is derived from a study of OX40 agonist ivuxolimab in advanced cancers. The protocol was immunoSEQ multiplex PCR, while the TCRdb copy is restricted to in-frame clones and leaves out a portion. There are roughly 60,000 clones in the sample; approximately 90% occur only once, and around 0.4% lies in the top ten. General study findings and limits: Mean expanded clone counts were higher in CD8+ than CD4+ T cells.

The sequence was obtained from an adult with an advanced solid tumor such as melanoma, head and neck, liver or kidney cancer. Sequenced here: CD4+ or CD8+ T cells sorted from blood, sampled in a trial of the OX40 agonist ivuxolimab. The V gene is TRBV5-1, the J gene TRBJ2-7, with 12 nucleotides matching TRBD2. CDR3 sequence (DNA): TGCGCCAGCGTTGCGACTAGCGGGAGTATAGAGCAGTACTTC. Encoded protein: CASVATSGSIEQYF.